What follows describes a single T cell receptor (beta chain). This entry is derived from a study of Graves' ophthalmopathy and Graves' hyperthyroidism. CDR1 and CDR2 (germline): MNHNY, SVGAGI (reference sequence). The germline V and J ends were trimmed by 1 base and 2 bases, with 15 bases remaining between them. CDR3 length: 16 residues. Amplification of TCR beta CDR3 regions used RNA transcripts. The first-round RT-PCR employed HTBI primers together with the Qiagen OneStep RT-PCR kit. A multiplex PCR was then performed as the second round. TCRdb reanalysed the multiplex PCR reads using MiXCR and keeps one entry per CDR3 protein. The data show more than 1,000,000 distinct CDR3 sequences, less than 45% seen once.

Sequencing was done on a sample of peripheral blood or thyroid tissue (not recorded which). The receptor's source is an adult man with Graves' hyperthyroidism. The chain is built from TRBV6-6 and TRBJ2-7, with unresolved D. The DNA for the CDR3 is TGTGCCAGCAGTTACTTCGCGGCCGGGCCAACCTACGAGCAGTACTTC. As protein: CASSYFAAGPTYEQYF.